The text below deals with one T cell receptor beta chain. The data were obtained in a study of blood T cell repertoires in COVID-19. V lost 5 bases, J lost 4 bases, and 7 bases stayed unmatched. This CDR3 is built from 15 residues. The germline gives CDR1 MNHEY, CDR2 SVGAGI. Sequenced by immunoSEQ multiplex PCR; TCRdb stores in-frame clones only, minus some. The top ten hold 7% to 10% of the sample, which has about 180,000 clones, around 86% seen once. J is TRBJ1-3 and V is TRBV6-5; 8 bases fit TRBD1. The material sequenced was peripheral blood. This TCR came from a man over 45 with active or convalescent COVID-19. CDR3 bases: TGTGCCAGCAGTACCTGGGACAGGAAAGGAAACACCATATATTTT. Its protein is CASSTWDRKGNTIYF.